The 3 T cell receptor beta chains presented below share a single source sample, sequenced in a study of T cells in Graves' hyperthyroidism and ophthalmopathy. TCR beta CDR3 region amplification was performed from RNA transcripts. The TCR CDR3 first-round RT-PCR relied on the HTBI primer set. TCRdb independently ran MiXCR on the multiplex PCR reads; one entry per CDR3 protein. This repertoire shows around 720,000 distinct CDR3 sequences, around a third found once; its top ten account for roughly 30%. The specimen was blood. These receptors were collected from a woman aged 40 to 50 with Graves' hyperthyroidism.

This clonotype was observed a few times. This chain connects TRBV3-1 to TRBJ2-7; perhaps D is TRBD1 or TRBD2 (5 bases each). V lost 5 bases and J 3 bases, leaving 17 bases between the germline ends. Germline V gene lookup returns CDR1 LGHDT and CDR2 YNNKEL (reference sequence). This CDR3 is 15 amino acids long. The CDR3 is CASSGRDAARYEQYF. The CDR3 bases are TGTGCCAGCAGCGGCCGGGACGCCGCCCGCTACGAGCAGTACTTC.

There are many counts of this clonotype. As DNA, the CDR3 is TGTGCCAGCAGACAGGACAGAGGTCCACGCGAGACCCAGTACTTC. Translated: CASRQDRGPRETQYF. The V and J genes are TRBV13 and TRBJ2-5; a possible D gene is TRBD1 (6 bases). The V end was cut by 6 bases, the J end by 5 bases, with 19 bases between. The CDR3 consists of 15 residues. Germline V gene sequence: CDR1 PRHDT, CDR2 FYEKMQ (reference sequence).

In its sample, this clonotype was seen many times. J is TRBJ1-5 and V is TRBV2; D unclear. Per the germline V gene, CDR1 is SNHLY and CDR2 is FYNNEI. Trimming stripped 5 bases from V and 0 bases from J, with 5 bases between. The CDR3 length is 13 residues. The CDR3 is CASSTNSNQPQHF. In DNA, the CDR3 is TGTGCCAGCAGTACAAATAGCAATCAGCCCCAGCATTTT. The full variable domain, in which reference TRBV2 and TRBJ1-5 provide the parts outside the CDR3, is EPEVTQTPSHQVTQMGQEVILRCVPISNHLYFYWYRQILGQKVEFLVSFYNNEISEKSEIFDDQFSVERPDGSNFTLKIRSTKLEDSAMYFCASSTNSNQPQHFGDGTRLSIL.